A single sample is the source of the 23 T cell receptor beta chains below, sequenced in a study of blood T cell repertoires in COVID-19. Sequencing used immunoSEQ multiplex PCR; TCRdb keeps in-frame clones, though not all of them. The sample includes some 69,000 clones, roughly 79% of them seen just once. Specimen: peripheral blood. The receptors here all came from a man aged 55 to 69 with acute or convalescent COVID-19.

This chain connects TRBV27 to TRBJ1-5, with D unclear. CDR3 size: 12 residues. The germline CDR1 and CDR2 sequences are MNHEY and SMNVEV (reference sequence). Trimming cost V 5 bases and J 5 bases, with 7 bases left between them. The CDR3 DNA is TGTGCCAGCAGTACCCGGGATCAGCCCCAGCATTTT. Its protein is CASSTRDQPQHF.

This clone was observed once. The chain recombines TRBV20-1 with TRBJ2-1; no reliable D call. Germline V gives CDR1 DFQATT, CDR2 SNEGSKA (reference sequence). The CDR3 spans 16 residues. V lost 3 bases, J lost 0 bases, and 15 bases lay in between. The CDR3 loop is CSASDFRLSSYNEQFF. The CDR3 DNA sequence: TGCAGTGCTAGTGATTTTCGGTTAAGCTCCTACAATGAGCAGTTCTTC.

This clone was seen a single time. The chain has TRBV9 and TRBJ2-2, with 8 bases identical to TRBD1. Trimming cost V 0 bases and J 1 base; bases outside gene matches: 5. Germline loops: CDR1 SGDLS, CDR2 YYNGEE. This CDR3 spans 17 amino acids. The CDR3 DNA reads TGTGCCAGCAGCGTAGTTCGTGACAGGGGGAACACCGGGGAGCTGTTTTTT. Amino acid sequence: CASSVVRDRGNTGELFF.

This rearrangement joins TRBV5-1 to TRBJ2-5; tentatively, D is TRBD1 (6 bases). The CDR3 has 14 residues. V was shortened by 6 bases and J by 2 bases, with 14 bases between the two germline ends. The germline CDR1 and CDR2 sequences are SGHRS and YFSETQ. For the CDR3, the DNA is TGCGCCAGCACCCAGGGGACGGTACAAGAGACCCAGTACTTC. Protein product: CASTQGTVQETQYF. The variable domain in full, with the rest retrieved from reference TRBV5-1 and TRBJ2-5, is KAGVTQTPRYLIKTRGQQVTLSCSPISGHRSVSWYQQTPGQGLQFLFEYFSETQRNKGNFPGRFSGRQFSNSRSEMNVSTLELGDSALYLCASTQGTVQETQYFGPGTRLLVL.

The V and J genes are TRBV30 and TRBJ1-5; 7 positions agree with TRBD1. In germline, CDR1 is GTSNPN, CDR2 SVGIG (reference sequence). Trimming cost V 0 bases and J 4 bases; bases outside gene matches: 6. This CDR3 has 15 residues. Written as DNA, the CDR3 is TGTGCCTGGAGTGTACCAGGGGGGAGGAATCAGCCCCAGCATTTT. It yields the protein CAWSVPGGRNQPQHF.

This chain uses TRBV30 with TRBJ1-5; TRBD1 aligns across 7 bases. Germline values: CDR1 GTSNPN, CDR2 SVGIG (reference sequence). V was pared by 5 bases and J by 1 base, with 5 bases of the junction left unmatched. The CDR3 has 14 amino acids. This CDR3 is CAWGTASSNQPQHF. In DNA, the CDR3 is TGTGCCTGGGGGACAGCCTCAAGCAATCAGCCCCAGCATTTT.

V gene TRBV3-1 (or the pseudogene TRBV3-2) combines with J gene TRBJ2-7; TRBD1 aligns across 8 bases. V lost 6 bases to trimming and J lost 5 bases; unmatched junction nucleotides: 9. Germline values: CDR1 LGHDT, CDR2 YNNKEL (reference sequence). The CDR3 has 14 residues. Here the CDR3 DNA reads TGTGCCAGCAGGCGACAGGGGAATGTCAACGAGCAGTACTTC. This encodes CASRRQGNVNEQYF.

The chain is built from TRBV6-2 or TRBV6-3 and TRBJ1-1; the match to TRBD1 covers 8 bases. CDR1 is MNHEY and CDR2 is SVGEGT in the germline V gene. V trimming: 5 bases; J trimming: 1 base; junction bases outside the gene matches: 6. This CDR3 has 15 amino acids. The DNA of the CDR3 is TGTGCCAGCAGTACCCAACAGGGGGGGAACACTGAAGCTTTCTTT. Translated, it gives CASSTQQGGNTEAFF.

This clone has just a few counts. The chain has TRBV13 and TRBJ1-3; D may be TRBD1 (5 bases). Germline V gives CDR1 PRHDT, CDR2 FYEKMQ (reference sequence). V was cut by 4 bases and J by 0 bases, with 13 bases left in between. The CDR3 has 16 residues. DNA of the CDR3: TGTGCCAGCAGCTCTCTAGACAGACCCTCTGGAAACACCATATATTTT. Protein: CASSSLDRPSGNTIYF. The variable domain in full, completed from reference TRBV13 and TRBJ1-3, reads AAGVIQSPRHLIKEKRETATLKCYPIPRHDTVYWYQQGPGQDPQFLISFYEKMQSDKGSIPDRFSAQQFSDYHSELNMSSLELGDSALYFCASSSLDRPSGNTIYFGEGSWLTVV.

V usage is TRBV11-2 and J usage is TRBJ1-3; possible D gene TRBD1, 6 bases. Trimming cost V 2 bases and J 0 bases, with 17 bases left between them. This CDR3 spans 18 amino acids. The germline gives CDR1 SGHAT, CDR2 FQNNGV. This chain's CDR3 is CASSLFQLQGDSGNTIYF. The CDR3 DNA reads TGTGCCAGCAGCTTATTTCAGCTACAGGGAGACTCTGGAAACACCATATATTTT.

The CDR3 protein is CASSWDRAYEQYF. The CDR3 nucleotides read TGTGCCAGCAGCTGGGACAGGGCCTACGAGCAGTACTTC. The chain combines TRBV5-6 with TRBJ2-7, with 9 bases aligning to TRBD1. Trimming cost V 3 bases and J 2 bases; bases outside gene matches: 0. Looked up from germline, CDR1 is SGHDT and CDR2 is YYEEEE. The CDR3 spans 13 residues. The whole variable domain, filled in from reference TRBV5-6 and TRBJ2-7, reads DAGVTQSPTHLIKTRGQQVTLRCSPKSGHDTVSWYQQALGQGPQFIFQYYEEEERQRGNFPDRFSGHQFPNYSSELNVNALLLGDSALYLCASSWDRAYEQYFGPGTRLTVT.

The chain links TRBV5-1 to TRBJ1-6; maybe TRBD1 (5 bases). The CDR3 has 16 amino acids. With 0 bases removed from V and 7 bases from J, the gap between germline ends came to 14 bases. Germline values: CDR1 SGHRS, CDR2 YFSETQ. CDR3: CASSLDGQMGNSPLHF. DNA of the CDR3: TGCGCCAGCAGCTTGGACGGACAAATGGGGAATTCACCCCTCCACTTT.

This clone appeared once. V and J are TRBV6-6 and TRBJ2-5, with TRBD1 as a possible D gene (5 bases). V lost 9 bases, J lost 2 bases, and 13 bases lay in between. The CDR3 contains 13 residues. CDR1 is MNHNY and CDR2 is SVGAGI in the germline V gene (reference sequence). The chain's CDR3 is CASSRQHQETQYF. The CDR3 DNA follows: TGTGCCAGTTCAAGACAGCATCAAGAGACCCAGTACTTC.

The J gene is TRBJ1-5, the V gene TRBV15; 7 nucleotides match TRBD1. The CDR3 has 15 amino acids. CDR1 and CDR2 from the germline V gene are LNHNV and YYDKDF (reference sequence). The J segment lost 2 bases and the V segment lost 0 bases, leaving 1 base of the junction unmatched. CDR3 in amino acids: CATSREDRGNQPQHF. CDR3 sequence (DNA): TGTGCCACCAGCAGAGAAGACAGGGGCAATCAGCCCCAGCATTTT.

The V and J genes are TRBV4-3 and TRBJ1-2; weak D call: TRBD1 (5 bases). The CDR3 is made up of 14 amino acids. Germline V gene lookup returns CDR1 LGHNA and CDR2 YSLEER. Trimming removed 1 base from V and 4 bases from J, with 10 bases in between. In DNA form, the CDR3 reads TGCGCCAGCAGCCAAGGCAGGGTTGGCTATGGCTACACCTTC. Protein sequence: CASSQGRVGYGYTF.

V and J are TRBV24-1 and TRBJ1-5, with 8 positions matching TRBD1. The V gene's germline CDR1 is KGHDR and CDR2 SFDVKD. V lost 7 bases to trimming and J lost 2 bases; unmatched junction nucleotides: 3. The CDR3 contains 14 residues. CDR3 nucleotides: TGTGCCACCAGCAAGACAGGGGGCAATCAGCCCCAGCATTTT. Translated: CATSKTGGNQPQHF.

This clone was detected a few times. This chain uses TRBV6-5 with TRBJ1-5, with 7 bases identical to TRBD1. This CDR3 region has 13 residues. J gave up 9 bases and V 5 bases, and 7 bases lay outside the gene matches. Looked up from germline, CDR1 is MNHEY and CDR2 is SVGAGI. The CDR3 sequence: CASSRQGLTPQHF. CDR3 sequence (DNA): TGTGCCAGCAGTAGACAGGGTCTAACGCCCCAGCATTTT.

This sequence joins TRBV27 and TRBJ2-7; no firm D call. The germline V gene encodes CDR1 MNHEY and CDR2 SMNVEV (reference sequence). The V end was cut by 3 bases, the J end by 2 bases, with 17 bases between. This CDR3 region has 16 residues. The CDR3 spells CASSLQRRSDTYEQYF. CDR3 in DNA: TGTGCCAGCAGTTTGCAGCGACGGAGTGATACCTACGAGCAGTACTTC.

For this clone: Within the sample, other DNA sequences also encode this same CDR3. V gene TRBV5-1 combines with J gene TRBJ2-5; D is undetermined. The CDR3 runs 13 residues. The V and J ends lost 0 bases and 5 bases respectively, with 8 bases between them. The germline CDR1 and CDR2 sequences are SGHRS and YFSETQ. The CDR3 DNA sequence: TGCGCCAGCAGCTTGGGGCAGATCGAGACCCAGTACTTC. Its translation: CASSLGQIETQYF. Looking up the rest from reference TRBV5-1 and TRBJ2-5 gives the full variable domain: KAGVTQTPRYLIKTRGQQVTLSCSPISGHRSVSWYQQTPGQGLQFLFEYFSETQRNKGNFPGRFSGRQFSNSRSEMNVSTLELGDSALYLCASSLGQIETQYFGPGTRLLVL.

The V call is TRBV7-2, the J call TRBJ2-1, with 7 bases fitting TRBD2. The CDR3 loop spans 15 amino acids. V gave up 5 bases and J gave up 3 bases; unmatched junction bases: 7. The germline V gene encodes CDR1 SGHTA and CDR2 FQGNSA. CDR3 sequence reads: CASSQLRGGYNEQFF. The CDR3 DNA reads TGTGCCAGCAGCCAACTTCGCGGGGGCTACAATGAGCAGTTCTTC. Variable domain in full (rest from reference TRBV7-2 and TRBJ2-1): GAGVSQSPSNKVTEKGKDVELRCDPISGHTALYWYRQSLGQGLEFLIYFQGNSAPDKSGLPSDRFSAERTGGSVSTLTIQRTQQEDSAVYLCASSQLRGGYNEQFFGPGTRLTVL.

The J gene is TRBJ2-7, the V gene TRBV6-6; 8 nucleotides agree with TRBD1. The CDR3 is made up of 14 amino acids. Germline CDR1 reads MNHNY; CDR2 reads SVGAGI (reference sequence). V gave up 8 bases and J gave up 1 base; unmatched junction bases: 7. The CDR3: CASADRAQSYEQYF. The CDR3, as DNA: TGTGCCAGCGCGGACAGGGCCCAATCCTACGAGCAGTACTTC.

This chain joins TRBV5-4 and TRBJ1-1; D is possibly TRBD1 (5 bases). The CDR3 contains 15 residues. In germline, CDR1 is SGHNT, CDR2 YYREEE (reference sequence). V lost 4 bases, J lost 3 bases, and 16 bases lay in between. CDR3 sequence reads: CASSGTDRGDTEAFF. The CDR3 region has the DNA TGTGCCAGCAGCGGAACGGACCGGGGGGACACTGAAGCTTTCTTT.

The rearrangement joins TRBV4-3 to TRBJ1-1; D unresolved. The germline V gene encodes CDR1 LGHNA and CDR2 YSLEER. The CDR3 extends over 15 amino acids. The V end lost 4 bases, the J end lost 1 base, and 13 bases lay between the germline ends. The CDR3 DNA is TGCGCCAGCAGCCTACTTACCCTGTCGAACACTGAAGCTTTCTTT. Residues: CASSLLTLSNTEAFF.